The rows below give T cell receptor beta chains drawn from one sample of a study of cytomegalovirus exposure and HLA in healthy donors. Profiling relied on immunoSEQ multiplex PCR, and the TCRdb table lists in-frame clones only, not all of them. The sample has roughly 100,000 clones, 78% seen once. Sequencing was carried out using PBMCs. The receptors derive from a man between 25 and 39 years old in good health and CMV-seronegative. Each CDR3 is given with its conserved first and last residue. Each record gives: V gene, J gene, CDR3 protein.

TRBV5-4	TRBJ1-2	CASSLGTEGYGYTF
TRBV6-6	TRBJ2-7	CASRASRTGQYYEQYF
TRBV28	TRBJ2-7	CASSSGQMKNSYEQYF
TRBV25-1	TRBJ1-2	CASTGGKRDPYGYTF
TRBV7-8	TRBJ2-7	CASSLITSGRYEQYF
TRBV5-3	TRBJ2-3	CARSLTRDTDTQYF
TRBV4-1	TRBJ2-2	CASSQSGQGTGELFF
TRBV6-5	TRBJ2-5	CASSYYSDRVQETQYF
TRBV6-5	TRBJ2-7	CASSFRTGYEQYF
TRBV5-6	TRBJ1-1	CASSPQPDGKAFF
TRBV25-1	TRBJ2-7	CASSRPGQGYEQYF
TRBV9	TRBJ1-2	CASSAGGQGDYGYTF
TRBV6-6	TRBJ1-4	CASSYQSQGFNEKLFF
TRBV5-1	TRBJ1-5	CASSLSGYSNQPQHF
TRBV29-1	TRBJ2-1	CSARGREGDNEQFF
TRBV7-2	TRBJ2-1	CASSFGGIRDEQFF
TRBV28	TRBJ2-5	CASRGFGQETQYF
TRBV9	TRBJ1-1	CASSVGTGGTEAFF
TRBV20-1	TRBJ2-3	CSLIEGATQYF
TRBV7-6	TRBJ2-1	CASSYRGNEQFF
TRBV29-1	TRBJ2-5	CSVDYREKETQYF
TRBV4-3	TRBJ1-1	CASSQERSREAFF
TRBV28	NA	CASRRLAHEQYF
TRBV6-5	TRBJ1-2	CASSYSKSEFYGYTF
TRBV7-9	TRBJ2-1	CASSSSGGSYNEQFF
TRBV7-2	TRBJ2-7	CASSASRVQSSYEQYF
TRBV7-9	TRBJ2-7	CASSAEHGRGRDEQYF
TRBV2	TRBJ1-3	CASTHDNSGNTIYF
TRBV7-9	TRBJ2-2	CASSLEGGVQAGELFF
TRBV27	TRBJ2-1	CASRPSRTPLRGNEQFF
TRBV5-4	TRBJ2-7	CASSLEGLASEQYF
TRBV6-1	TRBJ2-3	CASKEGGSTDTQYF
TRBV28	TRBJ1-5	CASSASDETGGGQPQHF
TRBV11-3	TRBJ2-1	CASSYRGGSSYNEQFF
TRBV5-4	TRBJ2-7	CASSTGGGDEQYF